The clone carrying this T cell receptor beta chain has a count of ten or more. The record originates from a study of regulatory T cells in long-lasting Graves disease. The CDR3 spans 15 residues. CDR1 is MGHRA and CDR2 is YSYEKL in the germline V gene. Trimming cost V 0 bases and J 5 bases, with 11 bases left between them. Time point: newly diagnosed GD, antithyroid drugs for less than 3 months. Extracted PBMC RNA gave rise to the TCR library. Combining iRepertoire HTBI primers with Arm-PCR of CDR3 regions, the authors built TCR beta libraries. TCRdb reprocessed the multiplex PCR reads via MiXCR and lists one record per CDR3 protein. Found here are more than 400,000 distinct CDR3 sequences, around 16% of them singletons; the top ten hold about 12%. In addition, the sample was reused for a study of T cells in Graves' hyperthyroidism and ophthalmopathy.

J is TRBJ2-1 and V is TRBV4-1, with unresolved D. Source: peripheral blood mononuclear cells (PBMCs), taken at new diagnosis, from a patient treated with antithyroid drugs. The receptor was derived from a man in his forties or fifties with Graves disease. CDR3 residues: CASSQEIAANNEQFF. The CDR3 DNA is TGCGCCAGCAGCCAAGAGATCGCGGCTAACAATGAGCAGTTCTTC.